Detailed here is one TCR beta chain. Its antigen is not known. Trimming at V came to 5 bases and at J to 9 bases, leaving 7 bases not matched to a gene. The CDR3 is 14 amino acids. Germline V gene lookup returns CDR1 SGHVS and CDR2 FNYEAQ. Deep sequencing aimed at 1 in 200,000 to 1 in 1 million T cells' resolution. Sequencing was performed with immunoSEQ multiplex PCR; in TCRdb, only in-frame clones are kept and a portion is missing. The sample has some 140,000 clones, 85% to 95% seen once. The data were obtained in a study of cytotoxic CD8 clonotypes in ibrutinib-treated CLL. Library input was approximately 1.8 micrograms of DNA from cryopreserved PBMCs. Overall study results and limits: Patients with sustained remission and those progressing were sampled at differing times.

This TCR derives from a human donor with chronic lymphocytic leukemia. The source was PBMCs, collected after 12 months of ibrutinib treatment. The chain is built from TRBV7-6 and TRBJ2-1; 10 positions match TRBD2. The DNA for the CDR3 is TGTGCCAGCAGCCTAAGGACTAGCGGTGGTGAGCAGTTCTTC. Protein product: CASSLRTSGGEQFF.